These 24 T cell receptor beta chains share one sample of origin, sequenced in a study of blood T cell repertoires in COVID-19 (dated by TCRdb to about 2020). To prepare the library, the immunoSEQ multiplex PCR assay was applied. The clones in this table, taken by TCRdb from immuneACCESS, are in-frame only. Not every clone is retained; where verified, under half of the shortfall comes from an unresolved V gene, and the cause of the rest is unknown. This sample is represented by around 150,000 clones; around 85% of them were singletons. The ten largest clones take up around 3.2% of the sample. Material for sequencing was peripheral blood. These receptor sequences come from a human donor with acute or convalescent COVID-19. The donor label of this sample is uncertain.

The V call is TRBV27, the J call TRBJ2-7; weak D call: TRBD1 (5 bases). CDR1 and CDR2 from the germline V gene are MNHEY and SMNVEV (reference sequence). Trimming removed 4 bases at V and 2 bases at J, with 9 bases between. The CDR3 loop spans 13 amino acids. The CDR3 region is CASSYKGTYEQYF. In DNA form, the CDR3 reads TGTGCCAGCAGTTACAAGGGGACCTACGAGCAGTACTTC.

This clone occurred a few times. The chain joins TRBV10-2 to TRBJ1-2; TRBD1 is a possible D gene (5 bases). Germline CDR1 is WSHSY and CDR2 is SAAADI. Trimming shortened V by 3 bases and J by 4 bases, and 9 bases separated the two germline ends. The CDR3 extends over 13 amino acids. The CDR3 here is CASSDGRAYGYTF. The CDR3 region has the DNA TGCGCCAGCAGTGATGGCAGGGCCTATGGCTACACCTTC.

This chain uses TRBV2 with TRBJ2-2; TRBD1 matches at 8 bases. The germline CDR1 and CDR2 sequences are SNHLY and FYNNEI. CDR3 length: 17 amino acids. V trimming: 5 bases; J trimming: 8 bases; junction bases outside the gene matches: 16. Here the CDR3 DNA reads TGTGCCAGCAGTCCGAGAGAGACTGGACAGGGCCCTGGGGAGCTGTTTTTT. As protein: CASSPRETGQGPGELFF. Full variable domain (remainder filled in from reference TRBV2 and TRBJ2-2): EPEVTQTPSHQVTQMGQEVILRCVPISNHLYFYWYRQILGQKVEFLVSFYNNEISEKSEIFDDQFSVERPDGSNFTLKIRSTKLEDSAMYFCASSPRETGQGPGELFFGEGSRLTVL.

As DNA, the CDR3 is TGCGCCAGTAAGACAGGGGTCGCTACCTACGAGCAGTACTTC. Translation: CASKTGVATYEQYF. The rearrangement uses TRBV5-1 and TRBJ2-7, with 8 bases lining up with TRBD1. There are 14 residues in the CDR3. With V trimmed by 8 bases and J by 2 bases, 9 bases remained unmatched. Per the germline V gene, CDR1 is SGHRS and CDR2 is YFSETQ.

This clone appeared once. This chain uses TRBV6-4 with TRBJ2-2, with 9 bases matching TRBD2. The V gene end was trimmed by 5 bases and the J gene end by 6 bases; junction bases not matched to a gene: 7. The length of the CDR3 is 15 residues. Germline CDR1 is MRHNA and CDR2 is SNTAGT. CDR3 in amino acids: CASSQAGGTAGELFF. In DNA, the CDR3 is TGTGCCAGCAGTCAAGCGGGGGGAACGGCCGGGGAGCTGTTTTTT.

The rearrangement uses TRBV7-2 and TRBJ1-2; 7 nucleotides agree with TRBD1. CDR3 size: 15 residues. The germline CDR1 and CDR2 sequences are SGHTA and FQGNSA. The ends lost 6 bases at V and 1 base at J; junction bases unmatched: 8. CDR3 residues: CASRRSRDSNYGYTF. CDR3 bases: TGTGCCAGCAGACGTAGCCGGGACAGTAACTATGGCTACACCTTC. Drawing the rest from reference TRBV7-2 and TRBJ1-2, the complete variable domain is GAGVSQSPSNKVTEKGKDVELRCDPISGHTALYWYRQSLGQGLEFLIYFQGNSAPDKSGLPSDRFSAERTGGSVSTLTIQRTQQEDSAVYLCASRRSRDSNYGYTFGSGTRLTVV.

This clone has a single count. This chain connects TRBV14 to TRBJ2-1; TRBD2 matches 9 bases. The trim removed 2 bases at V and 0 bases at J, leaving 14 bases unmatched. CDR1 is SGHDN, CDR2 FVKESK, per germline. The CDR3 runs to 20 residues. CDR3 DNA: TGTGCCAGCAGCCAACGTTTGGGGCTAGCGGGGTTCTCCTCCTACAATGAGCAGTTCTTC. Translated, it gives CASSQRLGLAGFSSYNEQFF.

The chain has TRBV2 and TRBJ1-5; the D is unclear. Germline CDR1 is SNHLY and CDR2 is FYNNEI. This CDR3 contains 14 residues. Trimming cost V 6 bases and J 0 bases, with 9 bases left between them. CDR3 coding DNA: TGTGCCAGCAGCAGGTTAAATAGCAATCAGCCCCAGCATTTT. Translating gives CASSRLNSNQPQHF.

The chain couples TRBV15 to TRBJ2-5, with no clear D. Trimming pared 0 bases from V and 2 bases from J, leaving 7 bases between. CDR1 and CDR2 from the germline V gene are LNHNV and YYDKDF (reference sequence). The CDR3 runs to 14 residues. The CDR3 nucleotides are TGTGCCACCAGCAGAGATCCGGGTCAAGAGACCCAGTACTTC. It codes for CATSRDPGQETQYF.

This chain joins TRBV20-1 and TRBJ2-4; D may be TRBD1 (6 bases). V was pared by 3 bases and J by 6 bases, with 12 bases between. From germline, CDR1 is DFQATT and CDR2 SNEGSKA (reference sequence). CDR3 length: 13 residues. CDR3 sequence reads: CSASHRVGNIQYF. CDR3 coding DNA: TGCAGTGCTAGTCACAGGGTTGGAAACATTCAGTACTTC.

The rearrangement uses TRBV7-9 and TRBJ1-2; 9 bases map to TRBD1. The V and J ends lost 0 bases and 0 bases, in that order; junction bases with no gene match: 2. The CDR3 covers 16 residues. CDR1 is SEHNR and CDR2 is FQNEAQ in the germline V gene (reference sequence). In nucleotides, the CDR3 is TGTGCCAGCAGCTTAGCTCGGACAGGGGCTAACTATGGCTACACCTTC. Protein product: CASSLARTGANYGYTF.

The chain links TRBV15 to TRBJ2-5; D is perhaps TRBD2 (6 bases). V was shortened by 1 base and J by 5 bases, with 17 bases between the two germline ends. Germline-derived CDR1 and CDR2 are LNHNV and YYDKDF (reference sequence). This CDR3 is built from 16 residues. Here the CDR3 reads CATSRGPGGLRETQYF. DNA of the CDR3: TGTGCCACCAGCAGAGGTCCAGGAGGGCTGCGGGAGACCCAGTACTTC.

To note about this clone: In the same sample, other DNA sequences code for this CDR3. This chain links TRBV5-1 with TRBJ2-5; no firm D call. The CDR3 is made up of 12 amino acids. Germline loops: CDR1 SGHRS, CDR2 YFSETQ. V gave up 1 base and J gave up 2 bases, with 3 bases separating them. CDR3 DNA: TGCGCCAGCAGCTTGTCGCAAGAGACCCAGTACTTC. It yields the protein CASSLSQETQYF.

The chain has TRBV5-5 and TRBJ2-5, with 7 bases lining up with TRBD1. Germline CDR1 and CDR2: SGHKS and YYEKEE (reference sequence). V trimming: 4 bases; J trimming: 5 bases; junction bases outside the gene matches: 11. The CDR3 is 15 residues long. The CDR3 sequence: CASSPLDRVSETQYF. CDR3 DNA sequence: TGTGCCAGCAGCCCACTCGACAGGGTTTCGGAGACCCAGTACTTC.

The chain uses TRBV27 and TRBJ2-6; no clear D gene. Deletions cut 2 bases from V and 1 base from J, with 6 bases between. The CDR3 totals 15 residues. Germline V gene data show CDR1 as MNHEY and CDR2 as SMNVEV (reference sequence). The CDR3 is CASSLSRSGANVLTF. The CDR3 bases are TGTGCCAGCAGTTTAAGCCGGTCTGGGGCCAACGTCCTGACTTTC. The variable domain in full, completed from reference TRBV27 and TRBJ2-6, reads EAQVTQNPRYLITVTGKKLTVTCSQNMNHEYMSWYRQDPGLGLRQIYYSMNVEVTDKGDVPEGYKVSRKEKRNFPLILESPSPNQTSLYFCASSLSRSGANVLTFGAGSRLTVL.

The rearrangement links TRBV2 to TRBJ1-2; D is possibly TRBD1 (5 bases). From germline, CDR1 is SNHLY and CDR2 FYNNEI. Trimming took off 6 bases at V and 4 bases at J, with 15 bases between the two ends. This CDR3 has 14 residues. The CDR3 sequence: CASRSTAIPYGYTF. CDR3 coding DNA: TGTGCCAGCAGGTCGACAGCGATTCCCTATGGCTACACCTTC.

The chain couples TRBV5-1 to TRBJ2-7; D is uncertain. V lost 0 bases to trimming and J lost 3 bases, with 7 bases between them. Germline values: CDR1 SGHRS, CDR2 YFSETQ. This CDR3 comprises 13 residues. This chain's CDR3 is CASSLEYFYEQYF. As DNA, the CDR3 is TGCGCCAGCAGCTTGGAATACTTCTACGAGCAGTACTTC.

The rearrangement uses TRBV15 and TRBJ2-3; 11 nucleotides match TRBD2. The J segment lost 1 base and the V segment lost 2 bases, leaving 5 bases of the junction unmatched. This CDR3 is 17 amino acids long. Germline CDR1 is LNHNV and CDR2 is YYDKDF (reference sequence). The CDR3 DNA follows: TGTGCCACCAGCAGAATCACACTAGCGGGGGGCACAGATACGCAGTATTTT. Its protein product is CATSRITLAGGTDTQYF.

CDR3 nucleotide sequence: TGTGCCACCAGCTCCACCGTCCTTAGGCGGGGGGGGCAAAACATTCAGTACTTC. This translates into CATSSTVLRRGGQNIQYF. This rearrangement joins TRBV15 to TRBJ2-4, with TRBD2 identical over 9 bases. Germline V CDR1 and CDR2: LNHNV, YYDKDF (reference sequence). V lost 5 bases to trimming and J lost 5 bases; unmatched junction nucleotides: 16. This CDR3 comprises 18 residues.

J is TRBJ1-2 and V is TRBV7-2, with 7 bases fitting TRBD1. The CDR3 covers 14 residues. V gave up 4 bases and J gave up 7 bases; unmatched junction bases: 9. Germline lookup yields CDR1 SGHTA and CDR2 FQGNSA. The CDR3 DNA follows: TGTGCCAGCAGCTCGGGACAGAACACTGGTGGCTACACCTTC. It translates to CASSSGQNTGGYTF. Filled out from reference TRBV7-2 and TRBJ1-2, the complete variable domain reads GAGVSQSPSNKVTEKGKDVELRCDPISGHTALYWYRQSLGQGLEFLIYFQGNSAPDKSGLPSDRFSAERTGGSVSTLTIQRTQQEDSAVYLCASSSGQNTGGYTFGSGTRLTVV.

The chain employs TRBV12-3 or TRBV12-4 and TRBJ1-5, with no clear D. The CDR3 has 13 amino acids. V was trimmed by 5 bases and J by 7 bases, leaving 12 bases between them. The CDR3 sequence: CASSRGGGQPQHF. DNA of the CDR3: TGTGCCAGCAGTCGGGGAGGTGGGCAGCCCCAGCATTTT.

This chain uses TRBV30 with TRBJ1-6, with TRBD1 matching 7 bases. Germline CDR1 reads GTSNPN; CDR2 reads SVGIG (reference sequence). Trimming removed 2 bases from V and 10 bases from J; junction bases left unmatched: 5. This CDR3 has 13 residues. This CDR3 is CAWSQDRISPLHF. CDR3 nucleotide sequence: TGTGCCTGGAGTCAGGACAGGATCTCACCCCTCCACTTT. The complete variable domain, with remaining parts taken from reference TRBV30 and TRBJ1-6, reads SQTIHQWPATLVQPVGSPLSLECTVEGTSNPNLYWYRQAAGRGLQLLFYSVGIGQISSEVPQNLSASRPQDRQFILSSKKLLLSDSGFYLCAWSQDRISPLHFGNGTRLTVT.

The J gene is TRBJ2-7, the V gene TRBV6-5; a weak D match, TRBD2 (6 bases). This CDR3 has 13 amino acids. Germline CDR1 reads MNHEY; CDR2 reads SVGAGI. V lost 5 bases to trimming and J lost 3 bases, with 11 bases between them. DNA for the CDR3: TGTGCCAGCAGTCGGGACTCCTTCTACGAGCAGTACTTC. It codes for CASSRDSFYEQYF.

The V call is TRBV2, the J call TRBJ2-7; 8 nucleotides agree with TRBD1. CDR1 and CDR2 from the germline V gene are SNHLY and FYNNEI. This CDR3 spans 16 amino acids. J lost 4 bases, V lost 6 bases, and 14 bases had no gene match. The CDR3 nucleotides are TGTGCCAGCAGCCCCTCCCGGGGACAGGCGAATTACGAGCAGTACTTC. Amino acid sequence: CASSPSRGQANYEQYF.